This T cell receptor (beta chain) was sequenced during a study of cytomegalovirus exposure and HLA in healthy donors. Study-level points and caveats: Specific recognition of CMV antigens was confirmed in vitro for a few chains (all CMV-associated). Several of the most significant clusters were apparently associated with common viral pathogens in a later analysis. Sequence variants that were highly shared formed a cluster that was likely a sequencing artifact.

Amplification used 60 Vbeta primers and 13 Jbeta primers. The data were produced by immunoSEQ multiplex PCR, yet TCRdb's version contains in-frame clones alone and is incomplete. The sample shows approximately 150,000 clones, 81% of them seen only once. This clone was counted at least ten times. Antigen specificity is unknown. The CDR3 is 15 amino acids. Germline V gene data show CDR1 as ENHRY and CDR2 as SYGVKD. V shed 3 bases, J shed 0 bases, and the junction held 0 bases outside the gene matches. This receptor was taken from a woman aged 50 to 65 in good health and CMV-seronegative. Sequencing was carried out using PBMCs. The chain combines TRBV10-3 with TRBJ1-5; the match to TRBD1 covers 9 bases. CDR3 DNA: TGTGCCATCAGTGAACAGGGGGCTAGCAATCAGCCCCAGCATTTT. This gives the protein CAISEQGASNQPQHF.